The source of this T cell receptor beta chain is a study of blood T cell repertoires in COVID-19. Overall study: Italy, Spain and the United States were the sources of the convalescent and acute COVID-19 samples. T cells, B-cell-depleted T cells, or PBMCs supplied cDNA or gDNA.

This clone was recorded only once. Original analysis: How many nucleated cells were present was estimated from reference gene primer amplification. Sequencing used immunoSEQ multiplex PCR; TCRdb keeps in-frame clones, though not all of them. V, J and clone size are those of that table, while D and trimming were read from the DNA. The sample contains approximately 240,000 clones, 70% to 85% of which appear only once. The clonotype originates from a middle-aged woman with active or convalescent COVID-19. Input material: peripheral blood.

CDR3: CASRGGVDGYTF. DNA for the CDR3: TGTGCTAGTCGTGGAGGGGTCGATGGCTACACCTTC. V usage is TRBV12-5 and J usage is TRBJ1-2, with D maybe TRBD1 (5 bases). The V gene's germline CDR1 is LGHNT and CDR2 FRNRAP. V was trimmed by 8 bases and J by 6 bases, leaving 13 bases between them. The CDR3 is 12 residues long. Supplemented by reference TRBV12-5 and TRBJ1-2, the full variable domain reads DARVTQTPRHKVTEMGQEVTMRCQPILGHNTVFWYRQTMMQGLELLAYFRNRAPLDDSGMPKDRFSAEMPDATLATLKIQPSEPRDSAVYFCASRGGVDGYTFGSGTRLTVV.